Sequencing of this T cell receptor (beta chain) was carried out in a study of cytomegalovirus exposure and HLA in healthy donors. Study information: HLA-typed donors were the source of approximately 88 million unique TCRs held in an early data release.

PCR amplification relied on 60 Vbeta primers (plus 13 Jbeta primers). Some clones are missing from TCRdb's copy, which holds only in-frame ones; the method was immunoSEQ multiplex PCR. The sample yields tens of thousands of clones, 60% to 80% seen once. The CDR3 length is 16 residues. The germline V and J ends were trimmed by 5 bases and 0 bases, with 14 bases remaining between them. CDR1 and CDR2 (germline): SNHLY, FYNNEI. J is TRBJ2-1 and V is TRBV2; D is perhaps TRBD2 (5 bases). Specimen: PBMCs. This clonotype originated in a man aged 55 to 69 in good health and CMV-seronegative. Here the CDR3 reads CASSQFSGSSYNEQFF. CDR3 DNA: TGTGCCAGCAGTCAGTTCAGCGGTAGCTCCTACAATGAGCAGTTCTTC.